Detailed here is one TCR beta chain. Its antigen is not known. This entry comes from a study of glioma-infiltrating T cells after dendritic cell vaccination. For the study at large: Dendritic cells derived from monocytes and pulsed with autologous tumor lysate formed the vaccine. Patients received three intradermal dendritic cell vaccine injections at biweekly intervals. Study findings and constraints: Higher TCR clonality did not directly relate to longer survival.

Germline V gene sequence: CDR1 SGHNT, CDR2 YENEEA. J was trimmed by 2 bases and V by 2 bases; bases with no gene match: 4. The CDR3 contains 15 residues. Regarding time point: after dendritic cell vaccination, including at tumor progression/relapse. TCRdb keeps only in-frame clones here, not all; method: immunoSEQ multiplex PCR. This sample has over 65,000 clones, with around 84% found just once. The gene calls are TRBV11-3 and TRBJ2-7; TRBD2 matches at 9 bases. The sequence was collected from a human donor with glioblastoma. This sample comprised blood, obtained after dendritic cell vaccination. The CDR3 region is CASSLRAGGPYEQYF. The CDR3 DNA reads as TGTGCCAGCAGCTTACGGGCGGGAGGGCCCTACGAGCAGTACTTC.